This is a list of T cell receptor beta chains from one sample in a study of blood T cell repertoires in COVID-19. TCRdb keeps only in-frame clones here, not all; method: immunoSEQ multiplex PCR. The sample yields over 350,000 clones, more than 85% seen once. The sample comprised peripheral blood. Source of these receptors: a woman in her twenties or thirties with acute or convalescent COVID-19. CDR3s include the opening cysteine and the closing phenylalanine or tryptophan. The order of the fields is V gene, clone size, J gene, D gene, CDR3 DNA, CDR3 protein. A D gene is named only where the DNA matches it firmly. Some rows have no size entry. The others give once, few or many, or a class for an expanded clone.

v_call: TRBV5-6; clone_size: many; j_call: TRBJ1-1; d_call: .; cdr3_nt: TGTGCCAGCAGCTTGGCCAGGGCTGAAGCTTTCTTT; cdr3_aa: CASSLARAEAFF
v_call: TRBV14; clone_size: .; j_call: TRBJ2-5; d_call: .; cdr3_nt: TGTGCCAGCAGCCAAAGCCTAGCGCAAGAGACCCAGTACTTC; cdr3_aa: CASSQSLAQETQYF
v_call: TRBV14; clone_size: .; j_call: TRBJ1-1; d_call: .; cdr3_nt: TGTGCCAGCAGCGAAGGACTGGGTAAAGCTTTCTTT; cdr3_aa: CASSEGLGKAFF
v_call: TRBV18; clone_size: .; j_call: TRBJ1-5; d_call: .; cdr3_nt: TGTGCCAGCTCACCACCGACAAATAATCAGCCCCAGCATTTT; cdr3_aa: CASSPPTNNQPQHF
v_call: TRBV3-1/TRBV3-2; clone_size: .; j_call: TRBJ1-2; d_call: .; cdr3_nt: TGTGCCAGCAGCCCCCGGGAGGGGCTAGGCTATGGCTACACCTTC; cdr3_aa: CASSPREGLGYGYTF
v_call: TRBV6-5; clone_size: .; j_call: TRBJ1-2; d_call: .; cdr3_nt: TGTGCCAGCAGCTTAGACCAGGGTGGCTATGGCTACACCTTC; cdr3_aa: CASSLDQGGYGYTF
v_call: TRBV6-5; clone_size: .; j_call: TRBJ1-2; d_call: .; cdr3_nt: TGTGCCAGCAGTCGCAGCGAGGACGGGGTCGATGGCTACACCTTC; cdr3_aa: CASSRSEDGVDGYTF
v_call: TRBV7-2; clone_size: .; j_call: TRBJ2-7; d_call: .; cdr3_nt: TGTGCCAGCAGCTTAGCATCGTCGCATGAGCACGAGCAGTACTTC; cdr3_aa: CASSLASSHEHEQYF
v_call: TRBV6-5; clone_size: .; j_call: TRBJ2-7; d_call: .; cdr3_nt: TGTGCCAGCACCCGAAAACAGGGATTGAACGAGCAGTACTTC; cdr3_aa: CASTRKQGLNEQYF
v_call: TRBV28; clone_size: .; j_call: TRBJ1-1; d_call: .; cdr3_nt: TGTGCCAGCAAAGCCACTTCTGAAGCTTTCTTT; cdr3_aa: CASKATSEAFF
v_call: TRBV13; clone_size: .; j_call: TRBJ1-3; d_call: .; cdr3_nt: TGTGCCAGCAGCCGACCCCTAGACAGGACGTCAATCTCTGGAAACACCATATATTTT; cdr3_aa: CASSRPLDRTSISGNTIYF
v_call: TRBV5-1; clone_size: .; j_call: TRBJ2-2; d_call: .; cdr3_nt: TGCGCCAGCAGACCTGACAGCACCGGGGAGCTGTTTTTT; cdr3_aa: CASRPDSTGELFF
v_call: TRBV7-9; clone_size: once; j_call: TRBJ2-5; d_call: .; cdr3_nt: TGTGCCAGCAGCTCCCCGCTCGCGAAGACCCAGTACTTC; cdr3_aa: CASSSPLAKTQYF
v_call: TRBV28; clone_size: .; j_call: TRBJ2-3; d_call: TRBD2; cdr3_nt: TGTGCCAGCAGTTTAGCTTCCGGGGGGAGCACAGATACGCAGTATTTT; cdr3_aa: CASSLASGGSTDTQYF
v_call: TRBV29-1; clone_size: .; j_call: TRBJ2-1; d_call: TRBD2; cdr3_nt: TGCAGCGTTGTAGATGAGGGGAGGGCCTACAATGAGCAGTTCTTC; cdr3_aa: CSVVDEGRAYNEQFF
v_call: TRBV5-1; clone_size: .; j_call: TRBJ1-1; d_call: .; cdr3_nt: TGCGCCAGCAGCCGGGGGGATTGGAACACTGAAGCTTTCTTT; cdr3_aa: CASSRGDWNTEAFF
v_call: TRBV27; clone_size: .; j_call: TRBJ1-6; d_call: .; cdr3_nt: TGTGCCAGCAGTTTATCAGGACAGTCACCCCTCCACTTT; cdr3_aa: CASSLSGQSPLHF
v_call: TRBV5-6; clone_size: .; j_call: TRBJ1-2; d_call: TRBD1; cdr3_nt: TGTGCCAGCAGACTCGGACAGGACCTGCCCGGCTACACCTTC; cdr3_aa: CASRLGQDLPGYTF
v_call: TRBV18; clone_size: .; j_call: TRBJ1-4; d_call: .; cdr3_nt: TGTGCCAGCTCACCACCGACAGCCTTCGGAAAACTGTTTTTT; cdr3_aa: CASSPPTAFGKLFF
v_call: TRBV2; clone_size: .; j_call: TRBJ1-2; d_call: .; cdr3_nt: TGTGCCAGCAGTGAACAGGGCTGGGACTATGGCTACACCTTC; cdr3_aa: CASSEQGWDYGYTF
v_call: TRBV5-5; clone_size: .; j_call: TRBJ2-7; d_call: .; cdr3_nt: TGTGCCAGCAGCTTCCCGGGGGTCTCCTACGAGCAGTACTTC; cdr3_aa: CASSFPGVSYEQYF
v_call: TRBV2; clone_size: .; j_call: TRBJ2-1; d_call: .; cdr3_nt: TGTGCCAGCATCAGCAGGGTCAATGAGCAGTTCTTC; cdr3_aa: CASISRVNEQFF